The 6 T cell receptor beta chains given below trace back to one sample, sequenced in a study of cytomegalovirus exposure and HLA in healthy donors (TCRdb year 2017). Libraries were made using the immunoSEQ multiplex PCR assay. A mixture of 60 forward primers for TCR Vbeta segments and 13 reverse primers for TCR Jbeta segments was used in the multiplex PCR. Not all clones reach the TCRdb copy of this immuneACCESS table, which keeps in-frame sequences only. Checked studies attribute under half of the gap to unresolved V genes and leave the rest unexplained. Present in this sample are tens of thousands of clones, roughly 74% of which were seen just once. The top ten hold about 20% of the sample. The material sequenced was PBMCs. The origin of the receptors is a young woman in good health and CMV-seropositive.

The V gene is TRBV7-6, the J gene TRBJ2-3; 9 positions agree with TRBD2. The germline V gene has CDR1 SGHVS and CDR2 FNYEAQ. V trimming: 10 bases; J trimming: 0 bases; junction bases outside the gene matches: 5. The CDR3 covers 14 residues. The CDR3 loop is CATTSGHSTDTQYF. The CDR3 nucleotides read TGTGCCACTACTAGCGGGCACAGCACAGATACGCAGTATTTT.

The V and J genes are TRBV6-5 and TRBJ2-3; the match to TRBD2 covers 7 bases. Germline CDR1 and CDR2: MNHEY and SVGAGI. V dropped 7 bases and J dropped 4; count of bases not matched to a gene: 8. The CDR3 has 14 amino acids. The CDR3 bases are TGTGCCAGCACCCAGCGGGGCGGCCCAGATACGCAGTATTTT. This gives the protein CASTQRGGPDTQYF.

This clone was picked up a small number of times. The CDR3 protein is CASSLDFTGVYTEAFF. The CDR3 DNA follows: TGTGCCAGCAGCTTAGACTTCACAGGGGTGTACACTGAAGCTTTCTTT. The chain is built from TRBV7-2 and TRBJ1-1; 7 nucleotides match TRBD1. V gave up 1 base and J gave up 3 bases; unmatched junction bases: 8. This CDR3 region has 16 residues. In germline, CDR1 is SGHTA, CDR2 FQGNSA. The variable domain in full, completed from reference TRBV7-2 and TRBJ1-1, reads GAGVSQSPSNKVTEKGKDVELRCDPISGHTALYWYRQSLGQGLEFLIYFQGNSAPDKSGLPSDRFSAERTGGSVSTLTIQRTQQEDSAVYLCASSLDFTGVYTEAFFGQGTRLTVV.

This clone was recorded once. The J gene is TRBJ2-6, the V gene TRBV28; TRBD1 is a possible D gene (6 bases). Germline CDR1 is MDHEN and CDR2 is SYDVKM. Trimming cost V 3 bases and J 3 bases, with 18 bases left between them. The CDR3 spans 18 residues. CDR3 sequence reads: CASSFQQGPRNGANVLTF. CDR3 sequence (DNA): TGTGCCAGCAGTTTCCAACAGGGACCGAGGAATGGGGCCAACGTCCTGACTTTC.

As concerns this clone: A single base is all that separates this from a far larger clone, so a read error is likely. The V call is TRBV5-6, the J call TRBJ2-1, with unresolved D. Trimming stripped 5 bases from V and 4 bases from J, with 4 bases between. The germline V gene encodes CDR1 SGHDT and CDR2 YYEEEE. The length of the CDR3 is 11 residues. For the CDR3, the DNA is TGTGCCAGCAGTTCGTACAATGAGCAGTTCTTC. Protein product: CASSSYNEQFF.

The V call is TRBV30, the J call TRBJ1-5; D unclear. The germline CDR1 and CDR2 sequences are GTSNPN and SVGIG (reference sequence). The CDR3 loop spans 13 amino acids. V gave up 2 bases and J gave up 5 bases, with 10 bases separating them. The CDR3 DNA reads as TGTGCCTGGAGTATGCGGTTTGATCAGCCCCAGCATTTT. It specifies CAWSMRFDQPQHF. Using reference TRBV30 and TRBJ1-5 for the parts outside the CDR3, the full variable domain is SQTIHQWPATLVQPVGSPLSLECTVEGTSNPNLYWYRQAAGRGLQLLFYSVGIGQISSEVPQNLSASRPQDRQFILSSKKLLLSDSGFYLCAWSMRFDQPQHFGDGTRLSIL.